The next 8 T cell receptor beta chains were all read from a single sample in a study of T cells in Graves' hyperthyroidism and ophthalmopathy. Amplification yielded TCR beta CDR3 regions, with RNA transcripts as the source. Carried out on the TCR CDR3, a first-round RT-PCR used the HTBI primer set. TCRdb redid the calling of the multiplex PCR reads with MiXCR, one entry per CDR3 protein. The sample lists about 420,000 distinct CDR3 sequences, 12% to 15% occurring once. Sequencing was done on a sample of blood. Source of these receptors: a woman aged 18-35 years with Graves' hyperthyroidism.

This clonotype has just a few counts. This chain uses TRBV7-9 with TRBJ2-1, with 15 bases fitting TRBD2. With 1 base clipped from V and 4 bases from J, the junction kept 5 bases outside the gene matches. The germline V gene encodes CDR1 SEHNR and CDR2 FQNEAQ (reference sequence). The CDR3 length is 18 residues. Here the CDR3 reads CASSLEGGTSGGYNEQFF. CDR3 bases: TGTGCCAGCAGCTTAGAGGGGGGGACTAGCGGGGGGTACAATGAGCAGTTCTTC.

V is TRBV27 and J is TRBJ2-5; 12 bases map to TRBD2. V shed 4 bases, J shed 4 bases, and the junction held 4 bases outside the gene matches. Per germline, CDR1 MNHEY and CDR2 SMNVEV (reference sequence). The CDR3 runs to 15 residues. CDR3 sequence: CASSSSGRAAETQYF. The CDR3 coding sequence is TGTGCCAGCAGTTCTAGCGGGAGGGCCGCAGAGACCCAGTACTTC.

In this sample, this clonotype turned up many times. The chain carries TRBV11-2 and TRBJ2-5, with no clear D. Germline CDR1 reads SGHAT; CDR2 reads FQNNGV. The CDR3 totals 15 residues. The V and J ends lost 0 bases and 1 base respectively, with 9 bases between them. CDR3 sequence (DNA): TGTGCCAGCAGCTTAGAACTCGTTGTCCAAGAGACCCAGTACTTC. It encodes CASSLELVVQETQYF.

This clonotype has at least ten counts. The rearrangement uses TRBV28 and TRBJ2-7; D is undetermined. This CDR3 has 14 residues. V was trimmed by 1 base and J by 3 bases, leaving 10 bases between them. Germline V CDR1 and CDR2: MDHEN, SYDVKM. Here the CDR3 reads CASSLSFVYYEQYF. The CDR3 bases are TGTGCCAGCAGTTTATCTTTTGTTTACTACGAGCAGTACTTC. Drawing the rest from reference TRBV28 and TRBJ2-7, the complete variable domain is DVKVTQSSRYLVKRTGEKVFLECVQDMDHENMFWYRQDPGLGLRLIYFSYDVKMKEKGDIPEGYSVSREKKERFSLILESASTNQTSMYLCASSLSFVYYEQYFGPGTRLTVT.

This clonotype was recorded many times. The V gene is TRBV24-1, the J gene TRBJ2-2, with D perhaps TRBD1 (6 bases). Germline CDR1 and CDR2: KGHDR and SFDVKD. The CDR3 extends over 13 amino acids. The V end was cut by 5 bases, the J end by 6 bases, with 9 bases between. CDR3 nucleotides: TGTGCCACCAGTGGAACAGGGTCCGGGGAGCTGTTTTTT. Its translation is CATSGTGSGELFF.

The CDR3: CASSLGQISGNTIYF. The DNA for the CDR3 is TGTGCCAGCAGCTTGGGACAGATTTCTGGAAACACCATATATTTT. The chain has TRBV7-2 and TRBJ1-3; TRBD1 aligns across 7 bases. CDR1 is SGHTA, CDR2 FQGNSA, per germline. With 3 bases clipped from V and 1 base from J, the junction kept 3 bases outside the gene matches. The CDR3 runs 15 residues.

This clonotype has a count of ten or more. The chain is built from TRBV6-1 and TRBJ2-5; TRBD2 matches at 9 bases. The CDR3 consists of 17 residues. The J segment lost 3 bases and the V segment lost 6 bases, leaving 14 bases of the junction unmatched. Germline CDR1 reads MNHNS; CDR2 reads SASEGT. The CDR3 protein is CASRTSGGAGGEETQYF. The CDR3 coding sequence is TGTGCCAGCAGGACCTCAGGTGGGGCGGGAGGGGAAGAGACCCAGTACTTC.

This clonotype was recorded many times. The chain couples TRBV7-3 to TRBJ2-7; 8 nucleotides agree with TRBD1. CDR1 SGHTA and CDR2 FQGTGA come from the germline V gene. This CDR3 is built from 16 residues. The V gene end was trimmed by 6 bases and the J gene end by 0 bases; junction bases not matched to a gene: 10. CDR3 in DNA: TGTGCCAGCAGTTTATCGGGCGGGACAGGCTCCTACGAGCAGTACTTC. This gives the protein CASSLSGGTGSYEQYF.